This TCR beta chain was captured by sequencing in a study of CD8 T cells in ankylosing spondylitis. This CDR3 has 15 amino acids. V lost 0 bases to trimming and J lost 0 bases, with 8 bases between them. Germline lookup yields CDR1 MNHNS and CDR2 SASEGT. This clonotype was found a few times. From the 5' RACE reads, TCRdb called clonotypes with MiXCR, one entry per CDR3 protein. This sample has 300,000 to 400,000 distinct CDR3 sequences, with about 20% found just once. Sequences were obtained from blood, either unsorted or a sorted T cell fraction (not recorded which). This receptor was obtained from a male donor with ankylosing spondylitis or in good health (not recorded which). The chain has TRBV6-1 and TRBJ1-2; D gene unclear. CDR3 nucleotide sequence: TGTGCCAGCAGTGAAGCCCCCAACCCTAACTATGGCTACACCTTC. Its translation: CASSEAPNPNYGYTF.